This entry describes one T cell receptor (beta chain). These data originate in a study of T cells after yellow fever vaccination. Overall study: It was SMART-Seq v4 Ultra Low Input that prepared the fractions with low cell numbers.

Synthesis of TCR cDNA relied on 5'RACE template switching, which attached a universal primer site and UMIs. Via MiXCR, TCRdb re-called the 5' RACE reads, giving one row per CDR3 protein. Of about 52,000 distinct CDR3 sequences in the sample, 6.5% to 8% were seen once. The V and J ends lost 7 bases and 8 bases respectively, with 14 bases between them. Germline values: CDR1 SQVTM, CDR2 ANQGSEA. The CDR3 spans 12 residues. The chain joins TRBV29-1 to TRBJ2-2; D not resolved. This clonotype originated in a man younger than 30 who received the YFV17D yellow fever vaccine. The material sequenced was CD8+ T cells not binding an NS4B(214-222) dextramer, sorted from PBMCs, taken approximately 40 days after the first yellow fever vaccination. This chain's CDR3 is CSAELQAGELFF. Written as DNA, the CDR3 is TGCAGCGCCGAGCTGCAGGCAGGGGAGCTGTTTTTT.